Sequencing of this TCR beta chain was carried out in a study of T cell changes during pregnancy in multiple sclerosis. Sequencing was performed with immunoSEQ multiplex PCR; in TCRdb, only in-frame clones are kept and a portion is missing. The data show 40,000 to 50,000 clones, less than 95% seen once. The CDR3 contains 12 residues. Germline-derived CDR1 and CDR2 are KGHSH and LQKENI. V was trimmed by 3 bases and J by 5 bases, leaving 5 bases between them. This specimen consisted of CD4+ T cells from peripheral blood mononuclear cells, obtained in the third trimester of pregnancy. This TCR came from a female donor with multiple sclerosis, enrolled in a pregnancy study. The chain is built from TRBV18 and TRBJ2-4, with D possibly TRBD1 on 5 matching bases. The DNA of the CDR3 is TGTGCCAGCTCACCGACAGAAAACATTCAGTACTTC. Protein product: CASSPTENIQYF.